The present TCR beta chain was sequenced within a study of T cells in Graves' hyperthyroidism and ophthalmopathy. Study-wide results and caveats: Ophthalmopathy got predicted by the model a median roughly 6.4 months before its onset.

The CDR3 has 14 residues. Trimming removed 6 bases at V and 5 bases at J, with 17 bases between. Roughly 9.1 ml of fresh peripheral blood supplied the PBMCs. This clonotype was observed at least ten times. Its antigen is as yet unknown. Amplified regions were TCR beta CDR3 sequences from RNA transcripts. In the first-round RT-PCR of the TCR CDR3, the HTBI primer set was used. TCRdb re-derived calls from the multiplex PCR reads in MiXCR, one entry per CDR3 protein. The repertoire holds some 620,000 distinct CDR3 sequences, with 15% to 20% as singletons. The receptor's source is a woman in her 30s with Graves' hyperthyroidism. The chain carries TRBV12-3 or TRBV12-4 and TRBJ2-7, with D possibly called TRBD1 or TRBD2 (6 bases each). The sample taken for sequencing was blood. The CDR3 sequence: CASRATGRTDEQYF. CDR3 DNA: TGTGCCAGCAGGGCTACAGGGAGGACCGACGAGCAGTACTTC.